A selection of T cell receptor beta chains follows, all from one sample in a study of molecular identifiers for immune sequencing clone quantification. TCRdb reanalysed the PCR reads using MiXCR and keeps one entry per CDR3 protein. In the table there are approximately 500,000 distinct CDR3 sequences, 20% to 25% of which are singletons. The sample was naive CD8+ T cells from blood, with Jurkat cell RNA spiked in. The receptors derive from a human donor in good health. Some libraries in this study had Jurkat cell RNA spiked in. Each CDR3 is given with its conserved first and last residue. D genes are given only for firm matches. The listing skips clone size in some rows; elsewhere it reads once, few, many or a size class.

CDR3nt	CDR3aa	v_gene	j_gene	d_gene	abundance
TGTGCCAGCAGTGCCACTAGCGGGCACAGCACAGATACGCAGTATTTT	CASSATSGHSTDTQYF	TRBV6-5	TRBJ2-3	TRBD2	many
TGCGCCAGCAGCCAAGAACTCAGTTTTGTCTATGGCTACACCTTC	CASSQELSFVYGYTF	TRBV4-1	TRBJ1-2	.	.
TGTGCCAGCAGCCCGGCCGGGAACCACGAGCAGTACTTC	CASSPAGNHEQYF	TRBV7-9	TRBJ2-7	.	.
TGCAGTGCTAGACAAGATCCCAGCGGGGAGTCCTTCACAGATACGCAGTATTTT	CSARQDPSGESFTDTQYF	TRBV20-1	TRBJ2-3	TRBD2	.
TGTGCCAGCAGTTTGGGGCCGGCGGCTTATGGCTACACCTTC	CASSLGPAAYGYTF	TRBV12-3/TRBV12-4	TRBJ1-2	.	.
TGTGCCAGCAGCAAATGCCTGACTAGGGGACCAGATACGCAGTATTTT	CASSKCLTRGPDTQYF	TRBV21-1	TRBJ2-3	.	.
TGTGCCAGCAGTGAATTCAGACAGGGTCCCTACGAGCAGTACTTC	CASSEFRQGPYEQYF	TRBV2	TRBJ2-7	TRBD1	few
TGTGCCAGCAGCAAAGTGAGGACTATACACACCGGGGAGCTGTTTTTT	CASSKVRTIHTGELFF	TRBV21-1	TRBJ2-2	.	few
TGTGCCAGCAGCTTATCGAGGGACCCACAAGAGACCCAGTACTTC	CASSLSRDPQETQYF	TRBV7-9	TRBJ2-5	.	.
TGTGCCAGCAGCTTAACCGTCACAGCCCCCCACGAGCAGTACTTC	CASSLTVTAPHEQYF	TRBV7-9	TRBJ2-7	.	.
TGTGCCAGCAGCCCTCATAGGGGGGGGTTTTCTGGGGCCAACGTCCTGACTTTC	CASSPHRGGFSGANVLTF	TRBV7-9	TRBJ2-6	.	.
TGTGCCAGCAGTCCGGCGGGGGCGGGCCTCAACTATGGCTACACCTTC	CASSPAGAGLNYGYTF	TRBV6-5	TRBJ1-2	.	.
TGCGCCAGCAGCCAAGATTCTACGGGAGTAGGCACAGATACGCAGTATTTT	CASSQDSTGVGTDTQYF	TRBV4-3	TRBJ2-3	.	many
TGTGCCAGCAGTTTGGGGGGGGGGTGGAACACTGAAGCTTTCTTT	CASSLGGGWNTEAFF	TRBV28	TRBJ1-1	.	.
TGTGCCAGCAGCCAAGATCCGGGGGATTATCAGCCCCAGCATTTT	CASSQDPGDYQPQHF	TRBV4-2	TRBJ1-5	.	many
TGTGCCAGCAGCGGAGACAAGTACCCCTTCACAGATACGCAGTATTTT	CASSGDKYPFTDTQYF	TRBV11-3	TRBJ2-3	.	few
TGCGCCAGCAGCCAAGATAATGCCGGCCCCTACGAGCAGTACTTC	CASSQDNAGPYEQYF	TRBV4-3	TRBJ2-7	.	many
TGTGCCACCAGTGACCGATACGAGCAGTACTTC	CATSDRYEQYF	TRBV24-1	TRBJ2-7	.	few
TGTGCCTGGAGTGACGGGGGAGGGGCGGCCGGGGAGCTGTTTTTT	CAWSDGGGAAGELFF	TRBV30	TRBJ2-2	TRBD2	few
TGTGCCAGTAGCACCGGGACACCATCTTTCTACGAGCAGTACTTC	CASSTGTPSFYEQYF	TRBV19	TRBJ2-7	.	few
TGTGCCAGCAGCTTCCGGGGACTAGCGTCAACAGATACGCAGTATTTT	CASSFRGLASTDTQYF	TRBV11-3	TRBJ2-3	TRBD2	.
TGTGCCAGCAGTGAAGTGCTAGCGCCATACAATGAGCAGTTCTTC	CASSEVLAPYNEQFF	TRBV2	TRBJ2-1	.	few
TGTGCCAGCAGTGCCGGGACATATAGCAATCAGCCCCAGCATTTT	CASSAGTYSNQPQHF	TRBV12-3/TRBV12-4	TRBJ1-5	.	many
TGCAGTGCTAGAGGGAGCGGGTTCTCCTACGAGCAGTACTTC	CSARGSGFSYEQYF	TRBV20-1	TRBJ2-7	.	many
TGTGCCAGCAGCGTCGGGGCCCCCAACGAGCAGTACTTC	CASSVGAPNEQYF	TRBV5-6	TRBJ2-7	.	few